These 14 T cell receptor beta chains were all obtained from the same sample, sequenced in a study of early T cells in non-severe SARS-CoV-2 infection (dated by TCRdb to the early 2020s). The method was 5' RACE. TCRdb lists the instrument as NextSeq 500. In TCRdb, the public reads were trimmed at Q25 with fastp and aligned with MiXCR, with productive beta chains retained. Each CDR3 protein gets just one entry, which takes the most common genes and DNA from the rows behind it. Counted in this sample were roughly 45,000 distinct CDR3 sequences; roughly 4% of them appeared once. Clones ranked in the top ten supply about 6% of the sample. Sequenced sample: whole blood. These receptors came from an adult who was a healthcare worker with PCR-confirmed SARS-CoV-2 infection or an uninfected control (not recorded which).

This clonotype was observed many times. The chain joins TRBV7-9 to TRBJ2-1, with no clear D. The CDR3 runs 13 residues. Trimming pared 5 bases from V and 10 bases from J, leaving 15 bases between. Germline V gene sequence: CDR1 SEHNR, CDR2 FQNEAQ (reference sequence). CDR3 coding DNA: TGTGCCAGCAGCGGTGGCCCCTTGTCGGAGCAGTTCTTC. Translation: CASSGGPLSEQFF.

This clonotype was recorded at least ten times. The rearrangement joins TRBV11-2 to TRBJ2-1; possibly TRBD1 or TRBD2 for D (6 bases each). The CDR3 totals 13 residues. The V gene lost 5 bases and the J gene lost 9 bases, with 14 bases spanning the gap. Germline loops: CDR1 SGHAT, CDR2 FQNNGV. The CDR3 here is CASSDDRRAEQFF. CDR3 coding DNA: TGTGCCAGCAGCGATGACAGGAGGGCTGAGCAGTTCTTC. Filled out from reference TRBV11-2 and TRBJ2-1, the complete variable domain reads EAGVAQSPRYKIIEKRQSVAFWCNPISGHATLYWYQQILGQGPKLLIQFQNNGVVDDSQLPKDRFSAERLKGVDSTLKIQPAKLEDSAVYLCASSDDRRAEQFFGPGTRLTVL.

The table lists this clonotype with many counts. This sequence joins TRBV6-1 and TRBJ2-7; 9 bases fit TRBD1. The CDR3 consists of 15 residues. J lost 1 base, V lost 2 bases, and 3 bases had no gene match. The germline CDR1 and CDR2 sequences are MNHNS and SASEGT. The CDR3 loop reads CASSELGQGSYEQYF. The CDR3 DNA is TGTGCCAGCAGTGAATTGGGACAGGGATCCTACGAGCAGTACTTC.

This clonotype was recorded many times. The chain couples TRBV11-2 to TRBJ1-5; weak D call: TRBD1 (5 bases). This CDR3 region has 15 residues. Per the germline V gene, CDR1 is SGHAT and CDR2 is FQNNGV. V was cut by 3 bases and J by 3 bases, with 12 bases left in between. The CDR3 protein is CASSLAGWPNQPQHF. CDR3 sequence (DNA): TGTGCCAGCAGCTTGGCAGGGTGGCCCAATCAGCCCCAGCATTTT.

The sample holds a few counts of this clonotype. The chain joins TRBV7-2 to TRBJ1-5; D perhaps matches TRBD1 (6 bases). This CDR3 comprises 13 residues. V lost 4 bases to trimming and J lost 7 bases, with 11 bases between them. The V gene's germline CDR1 is SGHTA and CDR2 FQGNSA. In DNA form, the CDR3 reads TGTGCCAGCAGCTGGGACATCGGACAGCCCCAGCATTTT. Translation gives CASSWDIGQPQHF. Complete variable domain (other parts from reference TRBV7-2 and TRBJ1-5): GAGVSQSPSNKVTEKGKDVELRCDPISGHTALYWYRQSLGQGLEFLIYFQGNSAPDKSGLPSDRFSAERTGGSVSTLTIQRTQQEDSAVYLCASSWDIGQPQHFGDGTRLSIL.

This clonotype appeared many times. This chain uses TRBV18 with TRBJ2-1; D is possibly TRBD1 (5 bases). V gave up 0 bases and J gave up 8 bases, with 11 bases separating them. Germline CDR1 is KGHSH and CDR2 is LQKENI. The CDR3 has 14 amino acids. CDR3 in DNA: TGTGCCAGCTCACCACCGACAGCATCGGATGAGCAGTTCTTC. Its translation is CASSPPTASDEQFF.

This clonotype was seen repeatedly, ten times or more. The chain uses TRBV10-1 and TRBJ2-3; TRBD2 is a possible D gene (6 bases). CDR1 is WNHNN, CDR2 SYGVQD, per germline (reference sequence). There are 15 residues in the CDR3. V lost 6 bases and J 2 bases, leaving 15 bases between the germline ends. The DNA of the CDR3 is TGCGCCAGCAGGCTCTCTAGCGACCCCACAGATACGCAGTATTTT. Residues: CASRLSSDPTDTQYF.

There are a few counts of this clonotype. This rearrangement joins TRBV4-3 to TRBJ1-1; unclear D gene. This CDR3 is 13 amino acids long. V was cut by 2 bases and J by 3 bases, with 7 bases left in between. Germline lookup yields CDR1 LGHNA and CDR2 YSLEER. The chain's CDR3 is CASSQTWDTEAFF. The CDR3 DNA reads TGCGCCAGCAGCCAAACTTGGGACACTGAAGCTTTCTTT.

There are many counts of this clonotype. The chain recombines TRBV7-9 with TRBJ1-4; D is undetermined. V lost 2 bases and J 7 bases, leaving 5 bases between the germline ends. CDR3 length: 12 residues. In germline, CDR1 is SEHNR, CDR2 FQNEAQ (reference sequence). The CDR3 DNA sequence: TGTGCCAGCAGCTTATTTGGTGAAAAACTGTTTTTT. Its protein product is CASSLFGEKLFF.

This clonotype was picked up many times. This chain connects TRBV6-5 to TRBJ2-3; the D is unclear. V was shortened by 7 bases and J by 2 bases, with 4 bases between the two germline ends. The CDR3 has 11 amino acids. Germline V gene data show CDR1 as MNHEY and CDR2 as SVGAGI. CDR3 in DNA: TGTGCCAGCACCTTCACAGATACGCAGTATTTT. Amino acids: CASTFTDTQYF.

This clonotype was seen at least ten times. The rearrangement uses TRBV5-1 and TRBJ1-1; tentative D call: TRBD1 (5 bases). Trimming pared 0 bases from V and 4 bases from J, leaving 10 bases between. Germline lookup yields CDR1 SGHRS and CDR2 YFSETQ. The CDR3 sequence is 14 residues long. In DNA, the CDR3 is TGCGCCAGCAGCTTGGAAGGGAGGGGCACTGAAGCTTTCTTT. It encodes CASSLEGRGTEAFF.

The chain employs TRBV20-1 and TRBJ2-2; TRBD2 agrees at 8 bases. Trimming cost V 5 bases and J 4 bases; bases outside gene matches: 12. Germline V gene lookup returns CDR1 DFQATT and CDR2 SNEGSKA (reference sequence). CDR3 length equals 16 residues. The CDR3 DNA follows: TGCAGTGCTGACTCGGGAGGGGCTTACTCCACCGGGGAGCTGTTTTTT. Translated: CSADSGGAYSTGELFF.

This clonotype was seen ten or more times. The rearrangement joins TRBV11-1 to TRBJ2-2; D not certain. The CDR3 spans 13 residues. The V gene lost 3 bases and the J gene lost 1 base, with 3 bases spanning the gap. CDR1 and CDR2 (germline): SGHAT, FQDESV (reference sequence). The CDR3 here is CASSFLNTGELFF. CDR3 in DNA: TGTGCCAGCAGCTTTTTGAACACCGGGGAGCTGTTTTTT.

This clonotype was seen more than once but under ten times. The gene calls are TRBV12-3 or TRBV12-4 and TRBJ1-3; D is unresolved. Trimming pared 4 bases from V and 1 base from J, leaving 11 bases between. This CDR3 region has 15 residues. The CDR3 DNA follows: TGTGCCAGCAGTTATTCAGGCCGTTCTGGAAACACCATATATTTT. Encoded protein: CASSYSGRSGNTIYF.